The 4 T cell receptor beta chains below all came from one sample that was sequenced in a study of T cells after yellow fever vaccination. TCRdb reprocessed the 5' RACE reads with MiXCR, giving one entry per CDR3 protein. The repertoire holds approximately 300,000 distinct CDR3 sequences, roughly 7% seen once, with 15% to 20% in the top ten. Source: PBMCs, taken approximately 47 days after the first yellow fever vaccination. These receptors were obtained from a man aged 18 to 29 who received the YFV17D yellow fever vaccine.

This clonotype was seen only a few times. This chain joins TRBV20-1 and TRBJ2-7, with no clear D. CDR1 and CDR2 (germline): DFQATT, SNEGSKA (reference sequence). The CDR3 totals 12 residues. V lost 1 base and J 3 bases, leaving 7 bases between the germline ends. CDR3: CSARGNSYEQYF. In nucleotides, the CDR3 is TGCAGTGCTAGAGGAAATAGCTACGAGCAGTACTTC.

This clonotype was seen repeatedly, ten times or more. The chain is built from TRBV20-1 and TRBJ1-3, with a possible D match to TRBD1 (6 bases). This CDR3 contains 14 residues. Trimming removed 6 bases from V and 0 bases from J, with 12 bases in between. CDR1 and CDR2 (germline): DFQATT, SNEGSKA (reference sequence). CDR3 amino acids: CSAKDRSSGNTIYF. For the CDR3, the DNA is TGCAGTGCCAAGGACAGAAGCTCTGGAAACACCATATATTTT.

This clonotype was detected ten times or more. The chain uses TRBV28 and TRBJ2-2; D uncertain. The CDR3 runs 15 residues. CDR1 is MDHEN, CDR2 SYDVKM, per germline. V lost 7 bases, J lost 0 bases, and 12 bases lay in between. The CDR3: CASKFGFTNTGELFF. The DNA of the CDR3 is TGTGCCAGCAAGTTCGGTTTTACGAACACCGGGGAGCTGTTTTTT.

At least ten counts were recorded for this clonotype. The chain has TRBV10-2 and TRBJ2-1; 11 bases match TRBD2. CDR1 is WSHSY and CDR2 is SAAADI in the germline V gene. This CDR3 has 19 residues. With V trimmed by 0 bases and J by 0 bases, 7 bases remained unmatched. CDR3: CASSESSASGGPSYNEQFF. CDR3 coding DNA: TGCGCCAGCAGTGAGTCGAGTGCTAGCGGGGGGCCCTCCTACAATGAGCAGTTCTTC.